The T cell receptor beta chain described here comes from a study of blood T cell repertoires in COVID-19. Across the whole study: COVID-19 samples from acute and convalescent phases originated in the United States, Italy and Spain.

The CDR3 extends over 15 amino acids. Germline V gene lookup returns CDR1 SSHAT and CDR2 FNYEAQ (reference sequence). In the original workflow: Amplification with reference gene primers provided the estimates of nucleated cell counts. Profiling relied on immunoSEQ multiplex PCR, and the TCRdb table lists in-frame clones only, not all of them. The V and J calls and the clone size are those of that table, but D and trimming were determined from the DNA. Of 130,000 or so clones listed, 80% to 90% are singletons. This clone came up a few times. At one of its ends the junction is not consistent with the germline gene, which may arise from a read error. Distinct nucleotide sequences in the sample also encode this CDR3.

The rearrangement joins TRBV7-7 to TRBJ2-2; the match to TRBD1 covers 10 bases. The receptor comes from a man in his forties or fifties with active COVID-19. Sequenced sample: peripheral blood. CDR3 protein: CASSLDRGGSGELFF. CDR3 bases: TGTGCTAGCAGCTTGGACAGGGGGGGGTCCGGGGAGCTGTTTTTT.